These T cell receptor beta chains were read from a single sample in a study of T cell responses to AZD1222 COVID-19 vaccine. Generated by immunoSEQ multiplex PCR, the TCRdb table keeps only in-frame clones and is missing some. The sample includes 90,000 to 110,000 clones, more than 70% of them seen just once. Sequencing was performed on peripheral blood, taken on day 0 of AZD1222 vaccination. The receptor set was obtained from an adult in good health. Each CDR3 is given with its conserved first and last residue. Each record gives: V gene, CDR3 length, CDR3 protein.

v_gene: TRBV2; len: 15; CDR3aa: CASSEEGPPNYGYTF
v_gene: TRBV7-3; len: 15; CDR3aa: CASSSGGTEPSPLHF
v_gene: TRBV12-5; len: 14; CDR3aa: CASGLRDSTYGYTF
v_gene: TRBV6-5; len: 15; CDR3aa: CASRGLAGAKDTQYF
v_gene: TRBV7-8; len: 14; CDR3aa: CASSISSSNQPQHF
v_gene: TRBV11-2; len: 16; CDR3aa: CASSTGLAGTADTQYF
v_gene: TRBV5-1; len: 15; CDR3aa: CASSLDRAGTDTQYF
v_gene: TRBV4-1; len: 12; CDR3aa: CATSSATGELFF
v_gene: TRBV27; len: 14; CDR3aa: CASSPDRPTDTQYF
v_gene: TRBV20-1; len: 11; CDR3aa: CSASRVDEQYF
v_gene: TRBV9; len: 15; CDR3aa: CASSVGRGGASMAFF
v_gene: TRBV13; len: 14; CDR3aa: CASSLRRGNEKLFF
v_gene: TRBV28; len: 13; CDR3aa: CASSWGRVEKLFF
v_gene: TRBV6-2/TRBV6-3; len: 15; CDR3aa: CASSQIRGLGDTQYF
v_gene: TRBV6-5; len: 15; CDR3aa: CASTANKPNTGELFF
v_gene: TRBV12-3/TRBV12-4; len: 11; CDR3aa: CASSSARVYTF
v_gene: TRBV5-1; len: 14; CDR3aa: CASSLDGQGYGYTF
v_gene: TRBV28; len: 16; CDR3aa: CASTRNRGRLIPEAFF
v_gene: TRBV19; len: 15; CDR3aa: CASSRRDSLNSPLHF
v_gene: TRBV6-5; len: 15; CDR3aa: CASSYSRQEGDGYTF
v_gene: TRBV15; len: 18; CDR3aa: CATSRDFLGRGSTDTQYF
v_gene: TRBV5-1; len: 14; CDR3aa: CASSSTGGNYGYTF
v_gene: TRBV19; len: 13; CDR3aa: CASRYPRANVLTF
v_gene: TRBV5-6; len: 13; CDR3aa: CASSLGPMGSYTF
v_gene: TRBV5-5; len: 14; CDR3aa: CASSLLGADEKLFF
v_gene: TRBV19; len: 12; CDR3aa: CASASGGYGYTF
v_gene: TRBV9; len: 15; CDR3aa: CASSRVGLEVEKLFF
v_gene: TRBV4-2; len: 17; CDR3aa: CASSQGRGGQSQETQYF
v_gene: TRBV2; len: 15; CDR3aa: CASTPEGGVNYGYTF
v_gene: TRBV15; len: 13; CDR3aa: CATSRDPGFGYTF
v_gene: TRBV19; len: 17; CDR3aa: CASSIDLLQAGGTEAFF
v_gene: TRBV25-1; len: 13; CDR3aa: CASRITGAGELFF
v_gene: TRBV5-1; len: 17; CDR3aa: CASSRGGSGVLPDTQYF
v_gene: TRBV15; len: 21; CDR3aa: CATSRDIRQGFGLGIGEKLFF
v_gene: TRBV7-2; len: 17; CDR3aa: CASSSTGSGGRIETQYF
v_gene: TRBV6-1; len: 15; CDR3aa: CASSEALQGIYTQYF
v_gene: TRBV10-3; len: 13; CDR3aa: CATAGSLNTEAFF
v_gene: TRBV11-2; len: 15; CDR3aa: CASSRETNMNTEAFF
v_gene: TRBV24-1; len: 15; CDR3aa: CATSARDAARDIQYF
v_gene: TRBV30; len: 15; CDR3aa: CAWSGAGGLNTEAFF
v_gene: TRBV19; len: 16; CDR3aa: CASRRRTGLHTGELFF
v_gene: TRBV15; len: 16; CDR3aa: CATSRDQTNSNQPQHF
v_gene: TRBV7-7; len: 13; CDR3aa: CASSSSMNTEAFF
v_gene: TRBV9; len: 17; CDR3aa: CASSVAGSGGVFGELFF
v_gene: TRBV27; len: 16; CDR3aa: CASGPSASVAQETQYF
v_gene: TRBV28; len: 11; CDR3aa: CASSLGVIAFF